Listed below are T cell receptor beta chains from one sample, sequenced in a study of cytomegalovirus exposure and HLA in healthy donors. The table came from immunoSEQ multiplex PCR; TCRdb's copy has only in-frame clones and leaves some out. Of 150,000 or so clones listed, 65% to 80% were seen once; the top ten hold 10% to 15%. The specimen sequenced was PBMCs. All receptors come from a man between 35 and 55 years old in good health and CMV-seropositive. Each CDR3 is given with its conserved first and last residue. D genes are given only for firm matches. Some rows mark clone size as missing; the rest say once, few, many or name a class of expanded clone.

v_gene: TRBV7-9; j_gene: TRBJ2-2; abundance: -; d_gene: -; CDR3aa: CASSGQAPDTGELFF; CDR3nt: TGTGCCAGCAGCGGGCAGGCTCCGGACACCGGGGAGCTGTTTTTT
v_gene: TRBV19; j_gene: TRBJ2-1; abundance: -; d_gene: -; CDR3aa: CASGSRLVVFF; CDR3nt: TGTGCCAGCGGTTCTAGACTAGTGGTGTTCTTC
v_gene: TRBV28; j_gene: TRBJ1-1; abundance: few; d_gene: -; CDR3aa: CASSLPQGRSTEAFF; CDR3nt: TGTGCCAGCAGTTTACCACAGGGAAGGAGCACTGAAGCTTTCTTT
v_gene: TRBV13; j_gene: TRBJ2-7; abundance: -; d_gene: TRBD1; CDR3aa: CASSGTGTGLYEQYF; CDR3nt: TGTGCCAGCAGCGGCACCGGGACAGGGCTCTACGAGCAGTACTTC
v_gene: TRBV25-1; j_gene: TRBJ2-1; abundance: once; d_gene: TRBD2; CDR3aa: CASSENSGRADEQFF; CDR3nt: TGTGCCAGCAGTGAGAATAGCGGGAGGGCCGATGAGCAGTTCTTC
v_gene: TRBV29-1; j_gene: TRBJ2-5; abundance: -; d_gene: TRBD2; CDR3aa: CSVEDHLSGIQETQYF; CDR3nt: TGCAGCGTTGAAGATCACCTTAGCGGGATCCAAGAGACCCAGTACTTC
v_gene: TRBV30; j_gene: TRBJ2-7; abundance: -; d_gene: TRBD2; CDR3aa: CAWSVRLASGSQPHTYEQYF; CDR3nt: TGTGCCTGGAGTGTACGACTGGCTAGCGGGAGCCAACCCCACACCTACGAGCAGTACTTC
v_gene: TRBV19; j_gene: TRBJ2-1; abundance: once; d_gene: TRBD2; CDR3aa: CASSMGLAREQFF; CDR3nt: TGTGCCAGTAGTATGGGACTAGCGCGCGAGCAGTTCTTC
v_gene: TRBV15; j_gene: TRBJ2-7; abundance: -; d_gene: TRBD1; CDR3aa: CATSRDRGQGAYEQYF; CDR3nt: TGTGCCACCAGCAGAGATAGAGGACAGGGAGCCTACGAGCAGTACTTC
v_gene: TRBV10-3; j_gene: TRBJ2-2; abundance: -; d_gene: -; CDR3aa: CAISSQQGSTGELFF; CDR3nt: TGTGCCATCTCTTCCCAACAGGGATCCACCGGGGAGCTGTTTTTT
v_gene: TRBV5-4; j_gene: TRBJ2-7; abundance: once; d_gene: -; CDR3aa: CASSLYLRTRTYEQYF; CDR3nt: TGTGCCAGCAGCTTGTACCTCCGGACTCGAACCTACGAGCAGTACTTC
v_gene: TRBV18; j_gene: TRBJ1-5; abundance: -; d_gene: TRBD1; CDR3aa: CASSPTWDRSQPQHF; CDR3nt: TGTGCCAGCTCACCCACATGGGACAGGTCTCAGCCCCAGCATTTT
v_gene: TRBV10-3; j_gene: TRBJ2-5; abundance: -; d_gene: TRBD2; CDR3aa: CAISDSLAGRQETQYF; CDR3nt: TGTGCCATCAGTGATTCGCTAGCGGGACGTCAAGAGACCCAGTACTTC
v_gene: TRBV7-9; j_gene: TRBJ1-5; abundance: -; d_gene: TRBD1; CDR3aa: CASSFWTGGDQPQHF; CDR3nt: TGTGCCAGCAGCTTTTGGACAGGGGGGGATCAGCCCCAGCATTTT
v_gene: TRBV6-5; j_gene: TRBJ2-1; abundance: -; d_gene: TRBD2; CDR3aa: CASSYSTSYNEQFF; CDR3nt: TGTGCCAGCAGTTACTCGACTAGCTATAATGAGCAGTTCTTC
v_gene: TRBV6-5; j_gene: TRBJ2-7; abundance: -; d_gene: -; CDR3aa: CASTSQGSYEQYF; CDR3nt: TGTGCCAGCACCTCACAGGGTTCCTACGAGCAGTACTTC
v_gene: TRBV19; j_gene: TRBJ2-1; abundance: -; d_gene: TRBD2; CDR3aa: CASSPRAGGTNEQFF; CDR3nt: TGTGCCAGTAGTCCGAGGGCGGGAGGAACCAATGAGCAGTTCTTC
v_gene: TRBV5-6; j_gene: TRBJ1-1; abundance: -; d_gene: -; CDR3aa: CASSPVLATNTEAFF; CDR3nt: TGTGCCAGCAGCCCGGTCCTAGCCACGAACACTGAAGCTTTCTTT
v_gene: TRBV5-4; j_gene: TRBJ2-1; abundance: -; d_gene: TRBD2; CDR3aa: CASSILAGGINEQFF; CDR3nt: TGTGCCAGCAGCATACTAGCGGGAGGGATCAATGAGCAGTTCTTC
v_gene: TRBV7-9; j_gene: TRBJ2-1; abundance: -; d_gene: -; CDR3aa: CASSSYWRSYNEQFF; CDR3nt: TGTGCCAGCAGCTCTTACTGGCGGTCCTACAATGAGCAGTTCTTC
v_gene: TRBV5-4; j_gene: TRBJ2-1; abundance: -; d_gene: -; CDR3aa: CASSLDGNEQFF; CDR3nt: TGTGCCAGCAGCTTGGACGGGAATGAGCAGTTCTTC
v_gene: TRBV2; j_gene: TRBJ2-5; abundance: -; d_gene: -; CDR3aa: CASCRGLQETQYF; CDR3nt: TGTGCCAGCTGCCGGGGACTCCAAGAGACCCAGTACTTC
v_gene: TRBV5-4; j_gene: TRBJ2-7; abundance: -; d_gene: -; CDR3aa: CASSLNTDYEQYF; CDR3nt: TGTGCCAGCAGCTTGAATACAGACTACGAGCAGTACTTC
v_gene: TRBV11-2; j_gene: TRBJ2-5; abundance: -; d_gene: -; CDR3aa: CASSLKRETQYF; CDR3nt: TGTGCCAGCAGCTTAAAACGGGAGACCCAGTACTTC
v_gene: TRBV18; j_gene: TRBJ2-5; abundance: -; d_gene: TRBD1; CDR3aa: CASSPITGTEETQYF; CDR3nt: TGTGCCAGCTCACCTATAACCGGGACAGAAGAGACCCAGTACTTC
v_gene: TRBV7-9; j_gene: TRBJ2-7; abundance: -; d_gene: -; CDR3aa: CASSLGGALGQYF; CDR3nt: TGTGCCAGCAGCTTAGGTGGAGCGTTAGGGCAGTACTTC
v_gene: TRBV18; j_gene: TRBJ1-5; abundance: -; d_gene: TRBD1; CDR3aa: CASSLDRDQPQHF; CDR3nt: TGTGCCAGCTCACTAGACAGGGATCAGCCCCAGCATTTT
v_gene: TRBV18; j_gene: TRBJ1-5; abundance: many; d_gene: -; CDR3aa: CASSPAEGPQHF; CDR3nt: TGTGCCAGCTCACCAGCGGAGGGGCCCCAGCATTTT
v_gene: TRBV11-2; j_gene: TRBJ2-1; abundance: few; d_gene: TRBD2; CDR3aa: CASSPATSGTNEQFF; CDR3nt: TGTGCCAGCAGCCCGGCGACTAGCGGGACTAATGAGCAGTTCTTC
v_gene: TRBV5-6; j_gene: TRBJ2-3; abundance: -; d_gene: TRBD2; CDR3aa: CASSPQGSGLNTQYF; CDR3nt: TGTGCCAGCAGCCCCCAGGGTAGCGGGTTGAATACGCAGTATTTT
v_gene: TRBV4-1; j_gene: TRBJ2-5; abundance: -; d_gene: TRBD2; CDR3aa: CASSQDAAGGRETQYF; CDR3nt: TGCGCCAGCAGCCAAGACGCCGCGGGGGGCAGGGAGACCCAGTACTTC